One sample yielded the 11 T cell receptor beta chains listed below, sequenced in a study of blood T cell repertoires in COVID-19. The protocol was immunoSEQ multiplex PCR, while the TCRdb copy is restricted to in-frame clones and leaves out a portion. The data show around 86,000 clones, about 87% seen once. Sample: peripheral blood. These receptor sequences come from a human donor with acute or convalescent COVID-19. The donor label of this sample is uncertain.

Here the CDR3 reads CASSKSGTGALYNEQFF. The CDR3 bases are TGTGCCAGCAGCAAATCCGGGACAGGGGCCCTCTACAATGAGCAGTTCTTC. The rearrangement joins TRBV11-2 to TRBJ2-1; 10 bases map to TRBD1. With V trimmed by 5 bases and J by 3 bases, 10 bases remained unmatched. This CDR3 has 17 residues. Germline CDR1 and CDR2: SGHAT and FQNNGV.

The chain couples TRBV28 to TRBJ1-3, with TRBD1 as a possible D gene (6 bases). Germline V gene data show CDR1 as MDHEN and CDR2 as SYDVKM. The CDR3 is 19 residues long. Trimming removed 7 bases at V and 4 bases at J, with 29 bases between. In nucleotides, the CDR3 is TGTGCCAGCAACTTAGGTTTCCCCGCCTCGGACAGTCAAGGAAACACCATATATTTT. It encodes CASNLGFPASDSQGNTIYF.

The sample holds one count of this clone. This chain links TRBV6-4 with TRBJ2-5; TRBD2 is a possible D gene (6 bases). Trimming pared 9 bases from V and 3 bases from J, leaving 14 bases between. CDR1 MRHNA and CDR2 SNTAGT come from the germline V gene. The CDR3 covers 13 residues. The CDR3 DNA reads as TGTGCCAGGGCGGGGCAGGAAAAAGAGACCCAGTACTTC. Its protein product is CARAGQEKETQYF.

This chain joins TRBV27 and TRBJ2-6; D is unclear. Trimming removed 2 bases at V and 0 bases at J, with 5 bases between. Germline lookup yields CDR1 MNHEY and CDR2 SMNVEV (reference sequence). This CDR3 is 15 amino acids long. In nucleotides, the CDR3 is TGTGCCAGCAGTTTAGTCAGCTCTGGGGCCAACGTCCTGACTTTC. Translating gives CASSLVSSGANVLTF.

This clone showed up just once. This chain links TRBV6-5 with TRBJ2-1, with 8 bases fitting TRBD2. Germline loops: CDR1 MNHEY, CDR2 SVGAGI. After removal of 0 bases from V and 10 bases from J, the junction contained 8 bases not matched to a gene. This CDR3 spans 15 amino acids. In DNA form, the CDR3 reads TGTGCCAGCAGTTACTCCCCGGGGGGGCCTAGGGAGCAGTTCTTC. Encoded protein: CASSYSPGGPREQFF.

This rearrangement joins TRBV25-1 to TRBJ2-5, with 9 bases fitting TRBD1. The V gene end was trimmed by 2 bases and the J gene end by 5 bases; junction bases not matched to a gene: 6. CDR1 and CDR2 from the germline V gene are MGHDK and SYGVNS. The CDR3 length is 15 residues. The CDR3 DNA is TGTGCCAGCAGTGAACTGGGACAGGGAACGGAGACCCAGTACTTC. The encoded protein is CASSELGQGTETQYF.

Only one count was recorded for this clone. The DNA for the CDR3 is TGTGCCAGCAGAGCGCAGGGTGAGACCCAGTACTTC. This sequence encodes CASRAQGETQYF. V usage is TRBV28 and J usage is TRBJ2-5; D possibly corresponds to TRBD1 (5 bases). Trimming removed 6 bases from V and 5 bases from J, with 10 bases in between. This CDR3 spans 12 amino acids. The V gene's germline CDR1 is MDHEN and CDR2 SYDVKM. The full variable domain, rest sourced from reference TRBV28 and TRBJ2-5, is DVKVTQSSRYLVKRTGEKVFLECVQDMDHENMFWYRQDPGLGLRLIYFSYDVKMKEKGDIPEGYSVSREKKERFSLILESASTNQTSMYLCASRAQGETQYFGPGTRLLVL.

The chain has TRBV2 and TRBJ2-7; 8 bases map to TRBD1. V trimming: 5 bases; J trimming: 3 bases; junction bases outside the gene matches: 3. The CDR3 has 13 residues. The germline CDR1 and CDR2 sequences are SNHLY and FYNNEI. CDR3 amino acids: CASSFDRGYEQYF. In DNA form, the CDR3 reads TGTGCCAGCAGTTTCGACAGGGGCTACGAGCAGTACTTC.

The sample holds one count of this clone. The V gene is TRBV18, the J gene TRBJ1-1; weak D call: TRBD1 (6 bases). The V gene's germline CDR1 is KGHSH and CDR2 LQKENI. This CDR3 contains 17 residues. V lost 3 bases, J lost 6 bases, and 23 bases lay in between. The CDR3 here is CASSPRLHRESVSEAFF. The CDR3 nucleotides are TGTGCCAGCTCACCCCGACTGCACAGGGAGAGTGTCTCTGAAGCTTTCTTT.

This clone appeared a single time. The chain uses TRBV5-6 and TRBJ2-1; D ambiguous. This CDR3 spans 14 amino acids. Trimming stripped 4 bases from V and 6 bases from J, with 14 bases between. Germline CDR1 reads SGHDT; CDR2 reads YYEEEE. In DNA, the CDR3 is TGTGCCAGCAGCCCCCTCTACGGTTCCAATGAGCAGTTCTTC. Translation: CASSPLYGSNEQFF.

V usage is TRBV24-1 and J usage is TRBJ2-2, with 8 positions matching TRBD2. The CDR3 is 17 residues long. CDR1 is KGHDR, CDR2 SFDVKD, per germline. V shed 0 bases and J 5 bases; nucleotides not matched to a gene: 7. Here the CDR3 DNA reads TGTGCCACCAGTGATTTGGGGCGGGGGGCGACGACCGGGGAGCTGTTTTTT. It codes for CATSDLGRGATTGELFF.